The sequence of this T cell receptor beta chain was determined in a study of T cells expressing NK-cell markers. Study-wide background: Seven HCMV-seropositive donors and one seronegative donor made up the eight sequenced donors. Notes on the study in general: Dominant NKG2C+ clonotype frequencies of roughly 1.0-7.0% of CD8+ T cells were measured in more than 5 donors. It was still unclear whether expanded NKG2C+ T cell clones were HCMV specific.

Of note for this clonotype: Antigen: not known.

The CDR3 is 17 amino acids. Germline loops: CDR1 SEHNR, CDR2 FQNEAQ (reference sequence). 5'RACE template switching with UMIs produced the TCR beta cDNA. TCRdb re-called the 5' RACE reads, yielding one record per CDR3 amino acid sequence without DNA. The sample includes about 400,000 distinct CDR3 sequences. The receptor was derived from a woman aged 50 to 65 in good health. The V and J genes are TRBV7-9 and TRBJ2-1; the D call from TCRdb, TRBD2, cannot be confirmed without DNA. Sequencing was done on a sample of blood T cells: a sorted CD56 or NKG2C T cell subset, CD4+ or CD8+ T cells, or bulk PBMC T cells (not recorded which). Here the CDR3 reads CASSLVGLAGEANEQFF.